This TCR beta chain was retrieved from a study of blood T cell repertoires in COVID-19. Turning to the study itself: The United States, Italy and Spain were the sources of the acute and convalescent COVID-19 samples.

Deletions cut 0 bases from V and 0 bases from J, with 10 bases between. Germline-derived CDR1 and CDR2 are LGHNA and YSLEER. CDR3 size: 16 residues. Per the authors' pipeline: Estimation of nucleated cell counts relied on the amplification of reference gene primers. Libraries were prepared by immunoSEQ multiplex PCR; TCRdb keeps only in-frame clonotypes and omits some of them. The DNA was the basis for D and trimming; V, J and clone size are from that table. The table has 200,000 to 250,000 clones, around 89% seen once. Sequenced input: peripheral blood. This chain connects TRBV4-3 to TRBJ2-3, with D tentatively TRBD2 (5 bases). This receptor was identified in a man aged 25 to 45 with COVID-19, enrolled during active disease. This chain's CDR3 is CASSQDERLSTDTQYF. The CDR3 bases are TGCGCCAGCAGCCAAGATGAGCGGCTTAGCACAGATACGCAGTATTTT.